This TCR beta chain was retrieved from a study of T cell repertoires in ileal Crohn's disease. Trimming at V came to 6 bases and at J to 7 bases, leaving 5 bases not matched to a gene. The CDR3 totals 12 residues. Per germline, CDR1 SGHNT and CDR2 YENEEA. Each sample's TCRB immunosequencing used roughly 500 nanograms of biopsy DNA. Profiled with immunoSEQ multiplex PCR; TCRdb holds only in-frame clones, not every one. The sample holds 13,000 or so clones, about 85% seen once. The source is an adult with Crohn's disease. Sequencing was performed on ileal tissue. The chain couples TRBV11-3 to TRBJ1-1, with 7 bases matching TRBD1. CDR3 sequence reads: CASSRQGGEAFF. The CDR3 region has the DNA TGTGCCAGCAGTCGACAGGGCGGTGAAGCTTTCTTT.